Listed here are 24 T cell receptor beta chains from one sample, sequenced in a study of response to subunit inactivated influenza vaccine. In TCRdb, the RT-PCR reads were re-called with MiXCR into one record per CDR3 protein. The table records more than 450,000 distinct CDR3 sequences, approximately 11% of them present only once. These data also formed part of another study, on T cells expressing NK-cell markers. Per that study: UMIs were included in TCR beta cDNA generated by 5'RACE template switching.

This material consisted of PBMCs from blood, taken on the day of vaccination. The receptors stem from a man over 45 who received an inactivated influenza vaccine.

This clonotype has only a few counts. V gene TRBV5-1 combines with J gene TRBJ2-5, with D perhaps matching TRBD1 (6 bases). From germline, CDR1 is SGHRS and CDR2 YFSETQ. The length of the CDR3 is 14 residues. V lost 1 base and J 3 bases, leaving 10 bases between the germline ends. CDR3 sequence reads: CASSLRSGEETQYF. The CDR3 bases are TGCGCCAGCAGCTTGCGGTCAGGGGAAGAGACCCAGTACTTC. The full variable domain, rest sourced from reference TRBV5-1 and TRBJ2-5, is KAGVTQTPRYLIKTRGQQVTLSCSPISGHRSVSWYQQTPGQGLQFLFEYFSETQRNKGNFPGRFSGRQFSNSRSEMNVSTLELGDSALYLCASSLRSGEETQYFGPGTRLLVL.

The chain has TRBV6-2 or TRBV6-3 and TRBJ2-1; possibly TRBD1 for D (5 bases). V was cut by 3 bases and J by 12 bases, with 12 bases left in between. This CDR3 spans 12 amino acids. Germline lookup yields CDR1 MNHEY and CDR2 SVGEGT. The CDR3 DNA sequence: TGTGCCAGCAGTTATGAAGGGGTAGGGCAGTTCTTC. Its protein product is CASSYEGVGQFF.

The sample holds a few counts of this clonotype. The chain is built from TRBV12-3 or TRBV12-4 and TRBJ2-2; 8 nucleotides align to TRBD2. This CDR3 is 15 amino acids long. Germline trimming cut 1 base from V and 6 bases from J; bases unmatched to any gene: 4. The CDR3 region has the DNA TGTGCCAGCAGTTTAGTTGGGACTAGGTCCGGGGAGCTGTTTTTT. Its translation: CASSLVGTRSGELFF.

The chain uses TRBV6-6 and TRBJ1-4; D not certain. Looked up from germline, CDR1 is MNHNY and CDR2 is SVGAGI (reference sequence). CDR3 length: 10 amino acids. V lost 8 bases, J lost 6 bases, and 4 bases lay in between. The CDR3 DNA is TGTGCCAGCCGAGATGAAAAACTGTTTTTT. It yields the protein CASRDEKLFF.

V is TRBV30 and J is TRBJ2-1; TRBD1 matches 7 bases. Germline V lookup: CDR1 GTSNPN, CDR2 SVGIG (reference sequence). The CDR3 has 12 residues. With 2 bases clipped from V and 10 bases from J, the junction kept 5 bases outside the gene matches. This chain's CDR3 is CAWSQQGVEQFF. The DNA for the CDR3 is TGTGCCTGGAGTCAGCAGGGGGTGGAGCAGTTCTTC.

The chain combines TRBV6-2 or TRBV6-3 with TRBJ1-4; D is undetermined. V lost 0 bases and J 0 bases, leaving 11 bases between the germline ends. CDR3 length equals 17 residues. Germline V lookup: CDR1 MNHEY, CDR2 SVGEGT. The CDR3 sequence is CASSYSPTHATNEKLFF. The CDR3 DNA reads TGTGCCAGCAGTTACTCGCCTACTCACGCAACTAATGAAAAACTGTTTTTT.

This clonotype was observed a handful of times. CDR3 sequence (DNA): TGTGCCACCAGCAGAGTAAGTTTGGAGGCACACTACGAGCAGTACTTC. It codes for CATSRVSLEAHYEQYF. The genes are TRBV15 and TRBJ2-7, with a weak D call TRBD2 (5 bases). Germline loops: CDR1 LNHNV, CDR2 YYDKDF (reference sequence). This CDR3 has 16 amino acids. Trimming shortened V by 1 base and J by 3 bases, and 16 bases separated the two germline ends. Based on the CDR3 plus reference TRBV15 and TRBJ2-7, the full variable domain is DAMVIQNPRYQVTQFGKPVTLSCSQTLNHNVMYWYQQKSSQAPKLLFHYYDKDFNNEADTPDNFQSRRPNTSFCFLDIRSPGLGDTAMYLCATSRVSLEAHYEQYFGPGTRLTVT.

The chain links TRBV4-2 to TRBJ2-5; D unclear. Trimming stripped 10 bases from V and 5 bases from J, with 26 bases between. The CDR3 length is 16 residues. Germline values: CDR1 LGHNA, CDR2 YNFKEQ. The chain's CDR3 is CAIGPGQLGLLETQYF. As DNA, the CDR3 is TGTGCCATCGGCCCCGGGCAGCTGGGCCTTCTCGAGACCCAGTACTTC.

About this clonotype itself: This may be a read error: a much more frequent sequence differs by one nucleotide. The J gene is TRBJ1-6, the V gene TRBV4-1; D not certain. Between the trimmed V and J ends, which lost 0 bases and 13 bases, there was a span of 19 bases. This CDR3 region has 16 residues. Per the germline V gene, CDR1 is MGHRA and CDR2 is YSYEKL. CDR3: CASSQDNTVGGSPLHF. The CDR3 coding sequence is TGCGCCAGCAGCCAAGATAATACGGTGGGCGGAAGTCCCCTCCACTTT.

This sequence joins TRBV6-2 or TRBV6-3 and TRBJ1-2; tentative D call: TRBD1 (6 bases). The V end was cut by 7 bases, the J end by 0 bases, with 9 bases between. Germline CDR1 reads MNHEY; CDR2 reads SVGEGT. The CDR3 is 13 residues long. The DNA of the CDR3 is TGTGCCAGCAACACAGGGACTAACTATGGCTACACCTTC. Translating gives CASNTGTNYGYTF.

The chain couples TRBV6-2 or TRBV6-3 to TRBJ1-5; D ambiguous. Germline V gene data show CDR1 as MNHEY and CDR2 as SVGEGT. The CDR3 has 16 residues. V was cut by 5 bases and J by 0 bases, with 14 bases left in between. The CDR3, as DNA: TGTGCCAGCAGTGGGAGGACGGGTTATAGCAATCAGCCCCAGCATTTT. It translates to CASSGRTGYSNQPQHF.

This clonotype was detected only a few times. The chain combines TRBV20-1 with TRBJ1-1, with a possible D match to TRBD1 (5 bases). V was pared by 5 bases and J by 4 bases, with 11 bases between. Germline CDR1 and CDR2: DFQATT and SNEGSKA (reference sequence). This CDR3 has 12 amino acids. CDR3 in DNA: TGCAGTGCTGGAAGGGGAGTCACTGAAGCTTTCTTT. Translated: CSAGRGVTEAFF.

V is TRBV28 and J is TRBJ2-2; the D call may be TRBD1 or TRBD2 (6 bases each). V dropped 7 bases and J dropped 3 bases, with 15 bases sitting between them. The V gene's germline CDR1 is MDHEN and CDR2 SYDVKM. The CDR3 spans 15 residues. The CDR3 bases are TGTGCCAGCACCATAATAAGGGGGGACACCGGGGAGCTGTTTTTT. As protein: CASTIIRGDTGELFF.

This clonotype is a singleton in its sample. The chain carries TRBV28 and TRBJ1-1; D is perhaps TRBD1 (5 bases). Germline CDR1 is MDHEN and CDR2 is SYDVKM. The CDR3 extends over 14 amino acids. V shed 3 bases and J shed 4 bases, with 12 bases lying between them. This CDR3 reads CASSFQGVVTEAFF. The CDR3 DNA reads as TGTGCCAGCAGTTTTCAGGGAGTAGTCACTGAAGCTTTCTTT. The whole variable domain, remainder taken from reference TRBV28 and TRBJ1-1, is DVKVTQSSRYLVKRTGEKVFLECVQDMDHENMFWYRQDPGLGLRLIYFSYDVKMKEKGDIPEGYSVSREKKERFSLILESASTNQTSMYLCASSFQGVVTEAFFGQGTRLTVV.

The chain combines TRBV5-1 with TRBJ2-7, with a tentative D call TRBD2 (5 bases). V was pared by 0 bases and J by 4 bases, with 14 bases between. The V gene's germline CDR1 is SGHRS and CDR2 YFSETQ. This CDR3 has 15 amino acids. This CDR3 reads CASSLEAPPGYEQYF. CDR3 coding DNA: TGCGCCAGCAGCTTGGAGGCGCCCCCGGGGTACGAGCAGTACTTC.

To note about this clonotype: Relative to the germline gene, one junction end is altered; a read error may explain this. V and J are TRBV6-5 and TRBJ2-1, with 11 bases identical to TRBD2. CDR1 and CDR2 from the germline V gene are MNHEY and SVGAGI. CDR3 length: 15 amino acids. The CDR3 here is CAISLLAGVRNEQFF. The CDR3 coding sequence is TGTGCCATCAGTTTACTAGCGGGAGTTCGGAATGAGCAGTTCTTC.

With regard to this clonotype: A read error may produce the germline difference seen at one junction end. The rearrangement uses TRBV7-2 and TRBJ1-1; tentative D call: TRBD1 (5 bases). CDR3 length: 11 amino acids. Germline values: CDR1 SGHTA, CDR2 FQGNSA. In nucleotides, the CDR3 is TGTGCCAGCAGCTTAGGGCCGGGGCTGATCTTT. This translates into CASSLGPGLIF.

There are a few counts of this clonotype. The chain is built from TRBV7-9 and TRBJ2-7, with D perhaps TRBD1 (6 bases). This CDR3 is built from 15 residues. V lost 4 bases and J 2 bases, leaving 15 bases between the germline ends. Germline CDR1 reads SEHNR; CDR2 reads FQNEAQ (reference sequence). The DNA for the CDR3 is TGTGCCAGCAGCTCTCTGGGGGACACCCCCTACGAGCAGTACTTC. Protein: CASSSLGDTPYEQYF.

This clonotype occurred many times. The rearrangement links TRBV29-1 to TRBJ2-1, with D possibly TRBD2 on 5 matching bases. Germline V lookup: CDR1 SQVTM, CDR2 ANQGSEA. The CDR3 length is 15 residues. V gave up 6 bases and J gave up 1 base, with 16 bases separating them. The DNA for the CDR3 is TGCAGCGTCTCCGGAGGCCCTTATTCCTACAATGAGCAGTTCTTC. It is translated as CSVSGGPYSYNEQFF.

This clonotype was seen at least ten times. The rearrangement uses TRBV20-1 and TRBJ1-5; no clear D. This CDR3 spans 11 amino acids. Per germline, CDR1 DFQATT and CDR2 SNEGSKA (reference sequence). The V and J ends lost 5 bases and 12 bases respectively, with 14 bases between them. Here the CDR3 reads CSAETERVQHF. CDR3 coding DNA: TGCAGTGCTGAGACTGAGCGGGTCCAGCATTTT.

The chain has TRBV3-1 and TRBJ2-1, with 14 bases aligning to TRBD2. From germline, CDR1 is LGHDT and CDR2 YNNKEL (reference sequence). With 5 bases clipped from V and 5 bases from J, the junction kept 2 bases outside the gene matches. The CDR3 sequence is 15 residues long. The CDR3: CASSGTSGSHNEQFF. In nucleotides, the CDR3 is TGTGCCAGCAGCGGGACTAGCGGGAGCCACAATGAGCAGTTCTTC.

The chain is built from TRBV7-9 and TRBJ2-7; TRBD1 is a possible D gene (5 bases). The germline CDR1 and CDR2 sequences are SEHNR and FQNEAQ (reference sequence). The CDR3 covers 12 residues. The V end was cut by 7 bases, the J end by 2 bases, with 9 bases between. The CDR3 DNA sequence: TGTGCCAGCACCAGCAGGGCCTACGAGCAGTACTTC. It translates to CASTSRAYEQYF.

This clonotype has only a few counts. CDR3 residues: CSASTGSPLREQFF. The CDR3 DNA follows: TGCAGTGCTAGCACGGGGTCCCCCTTAAGGGAGCAGTTCTTC. This chain connects TRBV20-1 to TRBJ2-1; the D gene is possibly TRBD2 (5 bases). This CDR3 has 14 residues. V lost 3 bases to trimming and J lost 10 bases, with 19 bases between them. Germline V gene data show CDR1 as DFQATT and CDR2 as SNEGSKA (reference sequence).

In this sample, this clonotype turned up many times. The rearrangement joins TRBV12-3 or TRBV12-4 to TRBJ2-3, with TRBD2 identical over 10 bases. The CDR3 extends over 15 amino acids. The V and J ends lost 6 bases and 5 bases, in that order; junction bases with no gene match: 8. CDR3 sequence: CASRRSGRREDTQYF. The CDR3 DNA reads TGTGCCAGCAGGCGTAGCGGGAGGCGTGAAGATACGCAGTATTTT.